This record looks at one T cell receptor beta chain sequence and its context. Its antigen is as yet unknown. Other DNA sequences of this sample code for an identical CDR3. Repertoires were generated with immunoSEQ multiplex PCR, while TCRdb's copy carries only in-frame clones and drops some. The data contain some 120,000 clones, about 90% of them singletons. The data stem from a study of cytomegalovirus exposure and HLA in healthy donors. The CDR3 consists of 13 residues. V shed 3 bases and J shed 5 bases, with 10 bases lying between them. Germline V gives CDR1 LGHNA, CDR2 YSLEER. Study outcomes and limitations: CMV antigen specificity of three CMV-associated chains was confirmed in vitro. Rare sequences made up most TCRs, while some public TCRs were found in many donors.

The sequence derives from a woman younger than 35 in good health and CMV-seronegative. This sequence joins TRBV4-3 and TRBJ1-1, with D maybe TRBD1 (5 bases). Material: PBMCs. The CDR3 spells CASSHRGGTEAFF. CDR3 coding DNA: TGCGCCAGCAGCCACCGTGGGGGGACTGAAGCTTTCTTT.